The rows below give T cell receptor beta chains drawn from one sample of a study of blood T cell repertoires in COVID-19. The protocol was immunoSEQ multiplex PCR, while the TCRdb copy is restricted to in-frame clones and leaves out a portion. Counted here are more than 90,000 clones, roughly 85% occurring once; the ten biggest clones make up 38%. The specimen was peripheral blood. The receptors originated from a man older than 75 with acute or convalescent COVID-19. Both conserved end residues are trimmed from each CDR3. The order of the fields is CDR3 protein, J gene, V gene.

SASPWGGNQPQH,TRBJ1-5,TRBV20-1
ASSDTGDHQPQH,TRBJ1-5,TRBV10-2
ASSYRDRGRYEQY,TRBJ2-7,TRBV5-4
ASTAGQEFYEQY,TRBJ2-7,TRBV2
ASSSRTGGGEDTQY,TRBJ2-3,TRBV21-1
ASSVGASGSVGEQF,TRBJ2-1,TRBV9
AWTTGSSYNSPLH,TRBJ1-6,TRBV30
ASSLRGLAGVREQY,TRBJ2-7,TRBV7-3
AWSRDRSQETQY,TRBJ2-5,TRBV30
ASSHQGVGNTIY,TRBJ1-3,TRBV3-1/TRBV3-2
ASSLYRLAGGGASGNEQF,TRBJ2-1,TRBV5-1
AWSISFYEQY,TRBJ2-7,TRBV30
ASSPNVHGGISGYSPLH,TRBJ1-6,TRBV5-4
ASSRGSINEKLF,TRBJ1-4,TRBV7-8
ASSPDINQPQH,TRBJ1-5,TRBV7-9
ASSLGAGVHEQY,TRBJ2-7,TRBV6-5
ASSASLAGRTDTQY,TRBJ2-3,TRBV6-4
SVRYRGLGYGYT,TRBJ1-2,TRBV29-1
ASRRQGSSQPQH,TRBJ1-5,TRBV28
ASSRTGDTEAF,TRBJ1-1,TRBV5-5
ASILRGATQGEQY,TRBJ2-7,TRBV6-5
ASSIAGGQGASEQF,TRBJ2-1,TRBV19
ASRIGYQETQY,TRBJ2-5,TRBV2
ASSQNTVRSSYNEQF,TRBJ2-1,TRBV3-1/TRBV3-2
ASRRDRGNTEAF,TRBJ1-1,TRBV7-3
ASSIDRADTEAF,TRBJ1-1,TRBV2
ASSPLTGDLYEQY,TRBJ2-7,TRBV5-1
ASSLEQASTNEKLF,TRBJ1-4,TRBV5-1
ASTPGLAGYQETQY,TRBJ2-5,TRBV6-2/TRBV6-3
ASSVAWTGDYEQY,TRBJ2-7,TRBV9
AISEGGLTSWEQY,TRBJ2-7,TRBV10-3
ATNRYLENMNTEAF,TRBJ1-1,TRBV10-3
ASSRADRYEQY,TRBJ2-7,TRBV7-3
ASSYGSAGGLTEQY,TRBJ2-7,TRBV6-2/TRBV6-3
ASKGTYNEQF,TRBJ2-1,TRBV6-5
ASSLQRGGLIEAF,TRBJ1-1,TRBV28
ASSLTGTGALEAF,TRBJ1-1,TRBV5-1
ASSSPVLADYNEQF,TRBJ2-1,TRBV28
ASSGTGTGFGYT,TRBJ1-2,TRBV9
SVGSVHNEQF,TRBJ2-1,TRBV29-1
ASSRPGILNEQY,TRBJ2-7,TRBV27
ASSERPGGVNQPQH,TRBJ1-5,TRBV6-1
AIRSAGGPRSYNEQF,TRBJ2-1,TRBV10-3
ASSPPDRYYT,TRBJ1-2,TRBV18
ASSPKEGASAF,TRBJ1-1,TRBV18
ASSPDRGLVETQY,TRBJ2-5,TRBV28
ATSDGAGSYNEQF,TRBJ2-1,TRBV24-1
ASSESRGAGNTIY,TRBJ1-3,TRBV6-1
ASSRSPALAGGTSTDTQY,TRBJ2-3,TRBV27
ASRVGLAAYNEQF,TRBJ2-1,TRBV6-5
ATTTGATNEKLF,TRBJ1-4,TRBV15
ASNGGQQTQY,TRBJ2-5,TRBV28
ASSLAGGAHEQY,TRBJ2-7,TRBV5-5
ASSTGSGDTQY,TRBJ2-3,TRBV2
AIRGTGGEQY,TRBJ2-7,TRBV10-3